This TCR beta chain stems from a study of post-analysis software for immune sequencing data. Overall study results and limits: The study found TRBV5-6, TRBV5-1 and TRBV20-1 among several TRBV segments more frequent in patients than controls.

This CDR3 contains 13 residues. V trimming: 5 bases; J trimming: 4 bases; junction bases outside the gene matches: 4. CDR1 and CDR2 (germline): SEHNR, FQNEAQ (reference sequence). cDNA libraries for TCR beta contained unique molecular identifiers. TCRdb recomputed calls from the PCR reads with MiXCR, one row per CDR3 protein. Of some 450,000 distinct CDR3 sequences in the sample, under 55% are singletons; the top ten hold around 10%. Turning to this clonotype: Its antigen is as yet unknown.

This sequence joins TRBV7-9 and TRBJ2-5; 7 positions match TRBD2. Input material: blood. This clonotype was sampled from a girl between 5 and 17 years old with multiple sclerosis. CDR3 nucleotides: TGTGCCAGCAGCCAGATAGCGGGAGAGACCCAGTACTTC. Translated: CASSQIAGETQYF.